This TCR beta chain was captured in a study of vaccination effects on CD4 cells after COVID-19. Sequencing followed a ViraFEST assay step that expanded antigen-specific CD4+ T cells with viral peptide pools. The culture ran for nine to eleven days, and then CD4+ T cells were isolated. Vaccinated recipients, who were negative for nucleocapsid antibodies, had no history of SARS-CoV-2 infection. Wells of roughly 2.1 million PBMC each were grown with around 10 IU/ml IL-2 and about 9.6 ug/ml peptides. Concerning this clone: Its antigen remains unidentified.

Clones were sequenced by immunoSEQ multiplex PCR, and TCRdb holds only the in-frame ones, with some missing. The table includes around 79,000 clones, around 79% detected once. Study observations and caveats: Marked clonal contraction of infection- and vaccine-induced clones was seen late after vaccination.

The starting material was CD4+ T cells from PBMCs cultured with SARS-CoV-2 spike peptides, obtained before COVID-19 vaccination. The origin of this receptor is a human donor who received a COVID-19 vaccine.

CDR3: CASLLYGGHWELFF. Written as DNA, the CDR3 is TGTGCCAGTCTCCTGTACGGGGGGCACTGGGAGCTGTTTTTT. The rearrangement links TRBV19 to TRBJ2-2, with D perhaps TRBD2 (7 bases). The CDR3 totals 14 residues. V lost 8 bases and J lost 9, with 19 bases in between. Germline assignment: CDR1 LNHDA and CDR2 SQIVND (reference sequence).